A single sample is the source of the 31 T cell receptor beta chains below, sequenced in a study of blood T cell repertoires in COVID-19. Assay used: immunoSEQ multiplex PCR; TCRdb lists only in-frame clones, some missing. Of about 280,000 clones detected, around 90% appear once; the ten largest clones hold 9% to 9.5%. The sequencing sample was made of peripheral blood. The receptors come from a man aged 18 to 29 with active or convalescent COVID-19.

CDR3 DNA sequence: TGTGCCAGCAGCTCCGCCAAGGGGGCTGGGTCACCCCTCCACTTT. Its translation: CASSSAKGAGSPLHF. This chain connects TRBV5-4 to TRBJ1-6; 7 nucleotides align to TRBD1. The CDR3 extends over 15 amino acids. Germline-derived CDR1 and CDR2 are SGHNT and YYREEE (reference sequence). Trimming cost V 3 bases and J 10 bases; bases outside gene matches: 10.

The genes are TRBV9 and TRBJ2-7, with 11 bases that match TRBD1. The CDR3 covers 14 residues. J gave up 5 bases and V 3 bases, and 4 bases lay outside the gene matches. The germline V gene encodes CDR1 SGDLS and CDR2 YYNGEE. The CDR3 is CASSADRGLNEQYF. DNA of the CDR3: TGTGCCAGCAGCGCGGACAGGGGGCTTAACGAGCAGTACTTC.

The rearrangement joins TRBV6-6 to TRBJ2-1, with TRBD1 identical over 10 bases. CDR1 and CDR2 (germline): MNHNY, SVGAGI (reference sequence). V dropped 7 bases and J dropped 3; count of bases not matched to a gene: 6. This CDR3 is 15 amino acids long. The CDR3 spells CASMIRDRGYNEQFF. For the CDR3, the DNA is TGTGCCAGCATGATTCGGGACAGGGGCTACAATGAGCAGTTCTTC.

This clone showed up just once. The chain joins TRBV21-1 to TRBJ1-6; TRBD1, as called in the table, went unchecked against the DNA. TRBV21-1 has pseudogene status. The length of the CDR3 is 17 residues. The CDR3 DNA sequence: TGTGCCAGCAGCGCCGGGACAGGGCTCTCCTATAATTCACCCCTCCACTTT. Its protein is CASSAGTGLSYNSPLHF.

The V and J genes are TRBV7-3 and TRBJ1-6, with D possibly being TRBD1 (6 bases). From germline, CDR1 is SGHTA and CDR2 FQGTGA. V shed 5 bases and J shed 10 bases, with 21 bases lying between them. The CDR3 has 16 amino acids. CDR3 in DNA: TGTGCCAGCAGCGCTAGACCGGACAGTAGGATATCACCCCTCCACTTT. It translates to CASSARPDSRISPLHF.

V is TRBV27 and J is TRBJ2-2; D is perhaps TRBD1 (5 bases). The V end was cut by 5 bases, the J end by 2 bases, with 15 bases between. Germline CDR1 is MNHEY and CDR2 is SMNVEV (reference sequence). The CDR3 totals 16 residues. The CDR3 sequence is CASSPVYRSNTGELFF. CDR3 coding DNA: TGTGCCAGCAGTCCCGTCTACAGGTCTAACACCGGGGAGCTGTTTTTT.

This chain links TRBV7-9 with TRBJ2-7; D is uncertain. This CDR3 has 11 residues. Germline V lookup: CDR1 SEHNR, CDR2 FQNEAQ (reference sequence). V was cut by 8 bases and J by 2 bases, with 7 bases left in between. The CDR3 DNA follows: TGTGCCAGCGGGCTAACCTACGAGCAGTACTTC. Its protein is CASGLTYEQYF.

The rearrangement joins TRBV5-6 to TRBJ1-5; weak D call: TRBD1 (5 bases). V gave up 3 bases and J gave up 6 bases, with 16 bases separating them. The CDR3 contains 15 residues. Germline lookup yields CDR1 SGHDT and CDR2 YYEEEE. The CDR3 loop is CASSWGPETRQPQHF. The CDR3 DNA sequence: TGTGCCAGCAGCTGGGGCCCTGAGACCCGTCAGCCCCAGCATTTT.

The V and J genes are TRBV12-3 or TRBV12-4 and TRBJ2-1; no clear D. The length of the CDR3 is 13 residues. V was shortened by 1 base and J by 8 bases, with 9 bases between the two germline ends. CDR3 region: CASSLGSVDEQFF. CDR3 in DNA: TGTGCCAGCAGTTTAGGCAGCGTCGATGAGCAGTTCTTC.

This clone was found once. The J gene is TRBJ1-5, the V gene TRBV5-1; 7 nucleotides line up with TRBD1. CDR3 size: 17 residues. The ends lost 5 bases at V and 0 bases at J; junction bases unmatched: 11. CDR1 and CDR2 (germline): SGHRS, YFSETQ. This CDR3 is CASSEGAATHSNQPQHF. The CDR3 DNA follows: TGCGCCAGCAGTGAGGGGGCCGCTACTCATAGCAATCAGCCCCAGCATTTT.

This chain connects TRBV19 to TRBJ1-3; D ambiguous. The germline V gene has CDR1 LNHDA and CDR2 SQIVND (reference sequence). CDR3 length: 14 residues. Trimming cost V 2 bases and J 2 bases, with 7 bases left between them. The CDR3 coding sequence is TGTGCCAGTAGTATACAGGTCGCTGGAAACACCATATATTTT. Amino acids: CASSIQVAGNTIYF.

This chain links TRBV11-2 with TRBJ2-7, with D tentatively TRBD2 (7 bases). V lost 6 bases and J 6 bases, leaving 15 bases between the germline ends. The CDR3 covers 13 residues. The germline V gene has CDR1 SGHAT and CDR2 FQNNGV. The CDR3: CASRRKGGVEQYF. The CDR3 DNA reads TGTGCCAGCAGGAGGAAGGGGGGGGTCGAGCAGTACTTC.

The V call is TRBV19, the J call TRBJ1-5, with no clear D. Trimming took off 0 bases at V and 7 bases at J, with 7 bases between the two ends. The CDR3 covers 13 residues. CDR1 is LNHDA, CDR2 SQIVND, per germline (reference sequence). Here the CDR3 DNA reads TGTGCCAGTAGTATAGATTACCGGCAGCCCCAGCATTTT. As protein: CASSIDYRQPQHF.

The chain recombines TRBV10-3 with TRBJ1-6, with D unclear. The CDR3 is 13 residues long. V lost 6 bases and J 7 bases, leaving 10 bases between the germline ends. The germline V gene encodes CDR1 ENHRY and CDR2 SYGVKD. For the CDR3, the DNA is TGTGCCATCAGGGCCACGGAGAATTCACCCCTCCACTTT. Its translation: CAIRATENSPLHF.

The chain joins TRBV7-9 to TRBJ2-7; possible D gene TRBD2, 6 bases. The V gene's germline CDR1 is SEHNR and CDR2 FQNEAQ (reference sequence). The CDR3 sequence is 14 residues long. The V end lost 6 bases, the J end lost 7 bases, and 19 bases lay between the germline ends. CDR3 nucleotide sequence: TGTGCCAGCAGTTCCGGGACTTACCCGTGGGAGCAGTACTTC. Protein product: CASSSGTYPWEQYF.

This chain connects TRBV7-8 to TRBJ1-2; D not certain. CDR1 is SGHVS, CDR2 FQNEAQ, per germline. With 5 bases removed from V and 4 bases from J, the gap between germline ends came to 20 bases. This CDR3 region has 16 residues. CDR3 nucleotide sequence: TGTGCCAGCAGCCCTCGTTCGGTTCCCCACTCCTATGGCTACACCTTC. Translated: CASSPRSVPHSYGYTF.

This rearrangement joins TRBV4-2 to TRBJ2-1, with 12 bases matching TRBD2. CDR3 length equals 14 residues. V was clipped by 7 bases and J by 4 bases; unmatched bases: 2. CDR1 LGHNA and CDR2 YNFKEQ come from the germline V gene. The CDR3 region has the DNA TGTGCCAGCAAACTAGCGGGGGGATACAATGAGCAGTTCTTC. The encoded protein is CASKLAGGYNEQFF.

The genes are TRBV9 and TRBJ2-3; 10 positions agree with TRBD2. Trimming cost V 7 bases and J 2 bases; bases outside gene matches: 13. CDR3 length equals 17 residues. Germline V gene sequence: CDR1 SGDLS, CDR2 YYNGEE. The CDR3 reads CASSPAGGIPHTDTQYF. In DNA, the CDR3 is TGTGCCAGCTCTCCAGCGGGGGGGATACCACACACAGATACGCAGTATTTT.

A few counts support this clone. The chain couples TRBV5-6 to TRBJ1-1, with 8 bases aligning to TRBD1. V shed 4 bases, J shed 2 bases, and the junction held 4 bases outside the gene matches. The germline gives CDR1 SGHDT, CDR2 YYEEEE. The CDR3 is 14 residues long. The CDR3 loop is CASSPTGVNTEAFF. As DNA, the CDR3 is TGTGCCAGCAGCCCGACAGGGGTCAACACTGAAGCTTTCTTT.

This sequence joins TRBV4-1 and TRBJ2-1; 8 bases match TRBD1. With 0 bases clipped from V and 15 bases from J, the junction kept 10 bases outside the gene matches. Per the germline V gene, CDR1 is MGHRA and CDR2 is YSYEKL. This CDR3 region has 14 residues. The DNA for the CDR3 is TGCGCCAGCAGCCAAGATCCCGACCGGGACAGGTGGTTCTTC. Its protein product is CASSQDPDRDRWFF.

The rearrangement joins TRBV6-5 to TRBJ2-2; 8 nucleotides line up with TRBD1. Germline lookup yields CDR1 MNHEY and CDR2 SVGAGI. Losses at the gene ends were 4 bases for V and 3 bases for J; bases not matched to a gene: 7. This CDR3 is built from 16 residues. The CDR3 DNA follows: TGTGCCAGCAGTTCTCCGGGACAGGTGTACACCGGGGAGCTGTTTTTT. Protein sequence: CASSSPGQVYTGELFF.

J is TRBJ1-1 and V is TRBV25-1; D is undetermined. Germline CDR1 is MGHDK and CDR2 is SYGVNS. The CDR3 is 11 residues long. Deletions cut 3 bases from V and 8 bases from J, with 7 bases between. Here the CDR3 reads CASSDYGEAFF. The CDR3 DNA follows: TGTGCCAGCAGTGATTACGGGGAAGCTTTCTTT.

The chain combines TRBV5-6 with TRBJ1-5, with 8 positions matching TRBD1. Trimming at V came to 2 bases and at J to 7 bases, leaving 8 bases not matched to a gene. There are 15 residues in the CDR3. Germline CDR1 SGHDT, CDR2 YYEEEE. DNA of the CDR3: TGTGCCAGCAGCTTAGAAGGGGCAGGGGGCCAGCCCCAGCATTTT. It codes for CASSLEGAGGQPQHF.

V is TRBV10-3 and J is TRBJ2-7; tentative D call: TRBD1 (7 bases). The ends were cut back, 11 bases at V and 3 bases at J, with 14 bases in the middle. From germline, CDR1 is ENHRY and CDR2 SYGVKD. There are 12 residues in the CDR3. The CDR3 here is CAGSGDSYEQYF. CDR3 nucleotides: TGTGCCGGCTCGGGGGACAGCTACGAGCAGTACTTC.

This clone was seen once. The rearrangement links TRBV15 to TRBJ2-1, with 8 bases that match TRBD2. This CDR3 is 17 amino acids long. V was pared by 3 bases and J by 0 bases, with 7 bases of the junction left unmatched. CDR1 and CDR2 from the germline V gene are LNHNV and YYDKDF (reference sequence). CDR3 protein: CATSRVLGTSSYNEQFF. In DNA, the CDR3 is TGTGCCACCAGCAGGGTTCTTGGGACTAGCTCCTACAATGAGCAGTTCTTC.

This chain connects TRBV7-9 to TRBJ1-1; possibly TRBD1 for D (6 bases). V was cut by 3 bases and J by 7 bases, with 12 bases left in between. Germline CDR1 SEHNR, CDR2 FQNEAQ (reference sequence). This CDR3 comprises 13 residues. CDR3 loop: CASSFPGTLEAFF. CDR3 sequence (DNA): TGTGCCAGCAGCTTTCCGGGGACACTTGAAGCTTTCTTT.

The genes are TRBV10-3 and TRBJ2-3; D gene unclear. Germline CDR1 and CDR2: ENHRY and SYGVKD. Trimming left V 4 bases short and J 0 bases short, with 5 bases between. This CDR3 has 13 residues. CDR3 DNA: TGTGCCATCAGTGTAACAAGCACAGATACGCAGTATTTT. Translating it yields CAISVTSTDTQYF.

The chain links TRBV7-2 to TRBJ2-5, with 16 bases lining up with TRBD2. The V gene's germline CDR1 is SGHTA and CDR2 FQGNSA. Losses at the gene ends were 2 bases for V and 4 bases for J; bases not matched to a gene: 10. This CDR3 has 19 amino acids. The CDR3 loop is CASSLPLGLAGGRGETQYF. DNA for the CDR3: TGTGCCAGCAGCTTACCCCTGGGACTAGCGGGGGGGCGAGGAGAGACCCAGTACTTC.

The rearrangement links TRBV15 to TRBJ2-2; unclear D gene. Germline values: CDR1 LNHNV, CDR2 YYDKDF (reference sequence). Deletions cut 3 bases from V and 2 bases from J, with 10 bases between. The CDR3 sequence is 15 residues long. For the CDR3, the DNA is TGTGCCACCAGCAGCGAGCTAGGTAACACCGGGGAGCTGTTTTTT. As protein: CATSSELGNTGELFF.

V and J are TRBV6-2 or TRBV6-3 and TRBJ2-3; TRBD2 aligns across 7 bases. Per the germline V gene, CDR1 is MNHEY and CDR2 is SVGEGT. V shed 6 bases, J shed 3 bases, and the junction held 12 bases outside the gene matches. CDR3 length equals 16 residues. CDR3 sequence (DNA): TGTGCCAGCAGCCGAACGGGGGGAGGGCTTACAGATACGCAGTATTTT. It specifies CASSRTGGGLTDTQYF.

The gene calls are TRBV7-6 and TRBJ2-7, with D tentatively TRBD1 (5 bases). The CDR3 is 14 amino acids. Trimming stripped 5 bases from V and 3 bases from J, with 14 bases between. Germline CDR1 reads SGHVS; CDR2 reads FNYEAQ. The CDR3 loop is CASSQRDSYYEQYF. DNA of the CDR3: TGTGCCAGCAGCCAACGTGACAGTTACTACGAGCAGTACTTC. The entire variable domain, with the rest obtained from reference TRBV7-6 and TRBJ2-7, is as follows: GAGVSQSPRYKVTKRGQDVALRCDPISGHVSLYWYRQALGQGPEFLTYFNYEAQQDKSGLPNDRFSAERPEGSISTLTIQRTEQRDSAMYRCASSQRDSYYEQYFGPGTRLTVT.